Below, 4 T cell receptor beta chains from the same sample are listed, as sequenced in a study of T cells in Graves' hyperthyroidism and ophthalmopathy. Researchers amplified the TCR beta CDR3 regions from RNA transcripts. When the TCR CDR3 underwent first-round RT-PCR, the HTBI primer set was used. TCRdb re-derived calls from the multiplex PCR reads in MiXCR, one entry per CDR3 protein. The sample lists some 500,000 distinct CDR3 sequences; around 15% were seen once. Specimen: blood. These receptors originate from a woman in her late teens or twenties with Graves' hyperthyroidism.

The V gene is TRBV27, the J gene TRBJ2-3; D is uncertain. Trimming took off 11 bases at V and 6 bases at J, with 15 bases between the two ends. The CDR3 is 12 residues long. Germline V gives CDR1 MNHEY, CDR2 SMNVEV (reference sequence). CDR3 sequence: CAVAVAPDTQYF. The CDR3 nucleotides are TGTGCCGTGGCGGTGGCCCCGGATACGCAGTATTTT.

In its sample, this clonotype was seen many times. The rearrangement links TRBV12-3 or TRBV12-4 to TRBJ1-5; D might be TRBD1 (6 bases). Trimming shortened V by 3 bases and J by 4 bases, and 10 bases separated the two germline ends. CDR3 size: 14 residues. The CDR3 here is CASSFRGWNQPQHF. The CDR3 DNA follows: TGTGCCAGCAGTTTCAGGGGTTGGAATCAGCCCCAGCATTTT.

Many counts were recorded for this clonotype. The V call is TRBV5-8, the J call TRBJ1-6; 8 nucleotides agree with TRBD1. The germline V gene has CDR1 SGHTS and CDR2 YDEGEE. The CDR3 extends over 14 amino acids. The V and J ends lost 5 bases and 9 bases, in that order; junction bases with no gene match: 7. The DNA of the CDR3 is TGTGCCAGCAGGTCGGACAGGGAGAGTTCACCCCTCCACTTT. Protein: CASRSDRESSPLHF. Complete variable domain (other parts from reference TRBV5-8 and TRBJ1-6): EAGVTQSPTHLIKTRGQQATLRCSPISGHTSVYWYQQALGLGLQFLLWYDEGEERNRGNFPPRFSGRQFPNYSSELNVNALELEDSALYLCASRSDRESSPLHFGNGTRLTVT.

The table lists this clonotype with a few counts. The J gene is TRBJ2-5, the V gene TRBV7-9; TRBD2 matches at 8 bases. V was clipped by 8 bases and J by 5 bases; unmatched bases: 10. The V gene's germline CDR1 is SEHNR and CDR2 FQNEAQ (reference sequence). The CDR3 consists of 14 residues. The DNA for the CDR3 is TGTGCCAGCCTACAGGCGGGAGGCGGGGAGACCCAGTACTTC. This encodes CASLQAGGGETQYF.